This T cell receptor (beta chain) emerged from a study of monozygotic twins with inflammatory bowel disease. The CDR3 length is 12 residues. Germline CDR1 reads LNHDA; CDR2 reads SQIVND (reference sequence). Reprocessing the 5' RACE reads, TCRdb reports a single entry for every CDR3 protein and omits DNA. This sample's table has 200,000 to 250,000 distinct CDR3 sequences. Sequencing used blood. The sequence was collected from a human donor with ulcerative colitis or Crohn's disease, or a healthy co-twin of an affected twin (not recorded which). The chain carries TRBV19 and TRBJ2-1; TCRdb's D gene call, TRBD2, goes unchecked for lack of DNA. CDR3: CASSVGLNEQFF.